This paragraph reports one T cell receptor (beta chain). The entry originates in a study of blood T cell repertoires in COVID-19. Study overall: Researchers got acute and convalescent COVID-19 samples from the United States, Italy and Spain. Sources were T cells, B-cell-depleted T cells, or PBMCs; the material itself was cDNA or gDNA.

Authors' methods: Reference gene primer amplification yielded estimated nucleated cell counts. Repertoires were generated with immunoSEQ multiplex PCR, while TCRdb's copy carries only in-frame clones and drops some. V and J calls plus clone size are reproduced from that table; the DNA served to infer D and trimming. The sample holds about 65,000 clones; 75% to 85% are singletons and the top ten take about 9.4%. Seattle patients were enrolled during active infection and followed longitudinally. Input material: peripheral blood. The receptor's source is a man between 45 and 60 years old with COVID-19, enrolled during active disease.

The CDR3 region has the DNA TGTGCCAGCAGTTCAATTACTAGCGGGAGGGCGTTACACGAGCAGTACTTC. It encodes CASSSITSGRALHEQYF. This chain links TRBV28 with TRBJ2-7; 13 nucleotides align to TRBD2. V was clipped by 4 bases and J by 5 bases; unmatched bases: 11. Per the germline V gene, CDR1 is MDHEN and CDR2 is SYDVKM. The CDR3 spans 17 residues.